Listed here are 27 T cell receptor beta chains from one sample, sequenced in a study of T cell responses to AZD1222 COVID-19 vaccine. Repertoires were generated with immunoSEQ multiplex PCR, while TCRdb's copy carries only in-frame clones and drops some. The sample includes roughly 150,000 clones, about 90% seen only once; the top ten take approximately 9.1%. The sequences come from peripheral blood, collected 28 days after the second AZD1222 dose. All receptors come from an adult who received the AZD1222 COVID-19 vaccine.

The gene calls are TRBV10-3 and TRBJ2-1; 7 bases are shared with TRBD1. The CDR3 runs to 12 residues. CDR1 and CDR2 (germline): ENHRY, SYGVKD. V dropped 0 bases and J dropped 10; count of bases not matched to a gene: 0. The DNA for the CDR3 is TGTGCCATCAGTGAGTCGACAGGGGAGCAGTTCTTC. This encodes CAISESTGEQFF.

The chain combines TRBV3-1 (or the pseudogene TRBV3-2) with TRBJ2-5; D ambiguous. Trimming took 0 bases from V and 6 from J, leaving 20 bases between them. The V gene's germline CDR1 is LGHDT and CDR2 YNNKEL (reference sequence). This CDR3 comprises 17 residues. CDR3 protein: CASSQDLSRSPPKTQYF. The CDR3 bases are TGTGCCAGCAGCCAAGATCTTTCTAGATCCCCCCCCAAGACCCAGTACTTC.

This chain links TRBV28 with TRBJ2-3, with 8 bases fitting TRBD1. This CDR3 region has 16 residues. J gave up 4 bases and V 3 bases, and 9 bases lay outside the gene matches. In germline, CDR1 is MDHEN, CDR2 SYDVKM. CDR3 sequence (DNA): TGTGCCAGCAGTTTTCACAGGGGGATGCCCCCAGATACGCAGTATTTT. Its translation: CASSFHRGMPPDTQYF.

The rearrangement links TRBV6-5 to TRBJ1-3; TRBD1 matches at 7 bases. This CDR3 has 14 amino acids. J was trimmed by 4 bases and V by 6 bases; bases with no gene match: 6. CDR1 MNHEY and CDR2 SVGAGI come from the germline V gene. The CDR3 nucleotides read TGTGCCAGCAGCGCGACAGGGTCGGGAAACACCATATATTTT. Its translation: CASSATGSGNTIYF.

The chain employs TRBV18 and TRBJ1-5; 8 nucleotides line up with TRBD1. The V and J ends lost 4 bases and 0 bases, in that order; junction bases with no gene match: 8. Germline V gene data show CDR1 as KGHSH and CDR2 as LQKENI. The CDR3 totals 17 residues. CDR3 sequence (DNA): TGTGCCAGCTCACTCTTAAGGACAGGGAATAGCAATCAGCCCCAGCATTTT. Translating it yields CASSLLRTGNSNQPQHF.

The CDR3 nucleotides are TGCAGCGTTGGTTCCCTCCGTGAGCAGTTCTTC. Translated: CSVGSLREQFF. The rearrangement links TRBV29-1 to TRBJ2-1; D not resolved. Trimming cost V 4 bases and J 9 bases, with 10 bases left between them. The V gene's germline CDR1 is SQVTM and CDR2 ANQGSEA. CDR3 size: 11 residues.

In this sample, this clone turned up once. The rearrangement uses TRBV3-1 (or the pseudogene TRBV3-2) and TRBJ2-5; D perhaps matches TRBD2 (5 bases). CDR3 length: 15 amino acids. Germline V gene data show CDR1 as LGHDT and CDR2 as YNNKEL (reference sequence). V dropped 2 bases and J dropped 5 bases, with 15 bases sitting between them. The CDR3 DNA reads as TGTGCCAGCAGCCAAAATTCCGGGGTGACTGAGACCCAGTACTTC. Translation gives CASSQNSGVTETQYF.

This clone was counted a single time. The V and J genes are TRBV2 and TRBJ1-3; 10 bases are shared with TRBD1. The length of the CDR3 is 14 residues. CDR1 SNHLY and CDR2 FYNNEI come from the germline V gene. V was clipped by 6 bases and J by 3 bases; unmatched bases: 2. CDR3 bases: TGTGCCAGCAGCCGGGACAGGGGTGGAAACACCATATATTTT. As protein: CASSRDRGGNTIYF. Drawing the rest from reference TRBV2 and TRBJ1-3, the complete variable domain is EPEVTQTPSHQVTQMGQEVILRCVPISNHLYFYWYRQILGQKVEFLVSFYNNEISEKSEIFDDQFSVERPDGSNFTLKIRSTKLEDSAMYFCASSRDRGGNTIYFGEGSWLTVV.

V usage is TRBV3-1 (or the pseudogene TRBV3-2) and J usage is TRBJ1-6, with a weak D call TRBD1 (5 bases). Looked up from germline, CDR1 is LGHDT and CDR2 is YNNKEL (reference sequence). Between the trimmed V and J ends, which lost 7 bases and 6 bases, there was a span of 10 bases. The CDR3 contains 13 residues. The CDR3 bases are TGTGCCAGCACTCGGGGACTTAATTCACCCCTCCACTTT. This translates into CASTRGLNSPLHF.

This clone was counted a few times. The chain couples TRBV9 to TRBJ2-4; 9 positions agree with TRBD1. Per germline, CDR1 SGDLS and CDR2 YYNGEE. J gave up 9 bases and V 3 bases, and 7 bases lay outside the gene matches. The CDR3 sequence is 14 residues long. The CDR3 sequence: CASSARDRAGIQYF. CDR3 coding DNA: TGTGCCAGCAGCGCCCGGGACAGGGCCGGCATTCAGTACTTC.

The V call is TRBV7-8, the J call TRBJ1-5; D remains unclear. This CDR3 has 13 amino acids. V gave up 0 bases and J gave up 5 bases, with 5 bases separating them. Germline CDR1 and CDR2: SGHVS and FQNEAQ. CDR3 loop: CASSLAGYQPQHF. CDR3 in DNA: TGTGCCAGCAGCTTAGCAGGGTATCAGCCCCAGCATTTT.

The chain uses TRBV6-6 and TRBJ2-7, with D perhaps matching TRBD2 (6 bases). The CDR3 spans 11 residues. V lost 8 bases, J lost 2 bases, and 7 bases lay in between. Germline CDR1 MNHNY, CDR2 SVGAGI (reference sequence). Here the CDR3 DNA reads TGTGCCAGCGGGAGGACCTACGAGCAGTACTTC. It specifies CASGRTYEQYF.

This chain joins TRBV5-6 and TRBJ2-1, with D possibly being TRBD1 (5 bases). The CDR3 is made up of 16 amino acids. The V gene lost 4 bases and the J gene lost 5 bases, with 19 bases spanning the gap. Germline-derived CDR1 and CDR2 are SGHDT and YYEEEE. CDR3 loop: CASSPKGGQINNEQFF. The DNA for the CDR3 is TGTGCCAGCAGCCCAAAGGGCGGACAAATCAACAATGAGCAGTTCTTC.

The chain carries TRBV27 and TRBJ2-5; D is unclear. CDR1 and CDR2 (germline): MNHEY, SMNVEV (reference sequence). The CDR3 covers 14 residues. V was pared by 3 bases and J by 4 bases, with 12 bases between. The CDR3 DNA reads as TGTGCCAGCAGTTTCCTGAGCCAAGTAGAGACCCAGTACTTC. This sequence encodes CASSFLSQVETQYF.

Here the CDR3 DNA reads TGTGCCAGCACTTCATTAGCGGGAACCCTCCACTTT. Protein product: CASTSLAGTLHF. The chain links TRBV28 to TRBJ1-6; no firm D call. The germline V gene has CDR1 MDHEN and CDR2 SYDVKM. The CDR3 runs to 12 residues. V was trimmed by 7 bases and J by 14 bases, leaving 15 bases between them.

The J gene is TRBJ1-2, the V gene TRBV27; TRBD1 might be the D (5 bases). The CDR3 has 16 residues. V gave up 0 bases and J gave up 2 bases, with 13 bases separating them. Germline-derived CDR1 and CDR2 are MNHEY and SMNVEV (reference sequence). The CDR3 DNA follows: TGTGCCAGCAGTTTATCGGGGCAGGGAGGGAACTATGGCTACACCTTC. It specifies CASSLSGQGGNYGYTF.

The rearrangement uses TRBV3-1 (or the pseudogene TRBV3-2) and TRBJ2-1; 7 bases align to TRBD2. J was trimmed by 6 bases and V by 4 bases; bases with no gene match: 15. This CDR3 has 17 amino acids. Germline values: CDR1 LGHDT, CDR2 YNNKEL (reference sequence). CDR3 amino acids: CASSPSLAGSEGNEQFF. The CDR3 DNA reads as TGTGCCAGCAGCCCAAGCTTAGCGGGTTCAGAGGGCAATGAGCAGTTCTTC.

This rearrangement joins TRBV11-3 to TRBJ2-3; a weak D match, TRBD2 (5 bases). Germline V gene lookup returns CDR1 SGHNT and CDR2 YENEEA. The CDR3 is 14 amino acids. The V end was cut by 1 base, the J end by 4 bases, with 9 bases between. The CDR3, as DNA: TGTGCCAGCAGCTTAGGAACTAGTTCAGATACGCAGTATTTT. Residues: CASSLGTSSDTQYF.

This clone was counted once. The chain joins TRBV19 to TRBJ2-3; D perhaps matches TRBD2 (5 bases). The CDR3 extends over 16 amino acids. V was cut by 1 base and J by 0 bases, with 11 bases left in between. Germline V gene data show CDR1 as LNHDA and CDR2 as SQIVND (reference sequence). The CDR3 reads CASSIGLAASTDTQYF. CDR3 nucleotides: TGTGCCAGTAGTATAGGGCTAGCAGCGAGCACAGATACGCAGTATTTT.

With regard to this clone: One end of the junction fails to match germline, which may point to a read error. The sample contains more than one DNA sequence encoding this CDR3. The chain employs TRBV6-5 and TRBJ2-7; 7 bases are shared with TRBD1. The V gene's germline CDR1 is MNHEY and CDR2 SVGAGI. This CDR3 is 14 amino acids long. This CDR3 reads CASRYRDSSYEQYF. CDR3 bases: TGTGCCAGCAGATACCGGGACAGTTCCTATGAGCAGTACTTC.

The V call is TRBV12-3 or TRBV12-4, the J call TRBJ1-1; no reliable D call. V lost 6 bases and J 2 bases, leaving 10 bases between the germline ends. This CDR3 is built from 13 residues. The CDR3, as DNA: TGTGCCAGCAGCCCTACCCGTAACACTGAAGCTTTCTTT. Translating gives CASSPTRNTEAFF.

In its sample, this clone was seen once. This chain joins TRBV6-5 and TRBJ1-4, with D possibly matching TRBD1 (5 bases). V was cut by 4 bases and J by 8 bases, with 17 bases left in between. The CDR3 is made up of 15 amino acids. In germline, CDR1 is MNHEY, CDR2 SVGAGI. In nucleotides, the CDR3 is TGTGCCAGCAGTTCCCCCACCCAGGGAGGGGAAAAACTGTTTTTT. Encoded protein: CASSSPTQGGEKLFF.

This sequence joins TRBV7-2 and TRBJ2-7, with D unclear. Per the germline V gene, CDR1 is SGHTA and CDR2 is FQGNSA. The V end lost 3 bases, the J end lost 0 bases, and 9 bases lay between the germline ends. The CDR3 runs to 14 residues. CDR3 sequence: CASSLSKSSYEQYF. The CDR3 DNA is TGTGCCAGCAGCTTGTCTAAAAGCTCCTACGAGCAGTACTTC.

V gene TRBV28 combines with J gene TRBJ1-2; D is unclear. V was cut by 4 bases and J by 7 bases, with 19 bases left in between. Germline V gene sequence: CDR1 MDHEN, CDR2 SYDVKM. This CDR3 has 15 amino acids. CDR3 residues: CASSSSPIWEGGYTF. Written as DNA, the CDR3 is TGTGCCAGCAGTTCATCTCCCATCTGGGAGGGTGGCTACACCTTC.

On this clone itself: Other DNA sequences in this sample translate to the same CDR3. The chain couples TRBV28 to TRBJ2-1, with 9 bases aligning to TRBD1. In germline, CDR1 is MDHEN, CDR2 SYDVKM. The CDR3 is 12 residues long. The ends lost 11 bases at V and 8 bases at J; junction bases unmatched: 7. CDR3 sequence reads: CASGQGVDEQFF. The CDR3 DNA reads TGTGCCTCGGGACAGGGTGTTGATGAGCAGTTCTTC.

A word on this clone: The sample contains more than one DNA sequence encoding this CDR3. The gene calls are TRBV5-4 and TRBJ2-2; D ambiguous. This CDR3 has 15 amino acids. Per germline, CDR1 SGHNT and CDR2 YYREEE (reference sequence). V was pared by 0 bases and J by 0 bases, with 6 bases between. CDR3 nucleotide sequence: TGTGCCAGCAGCTTGGGCAGGACGAACACCGGGGAGCTGTTTTTT. Translation gives CASSLGRTNTGELFF.

The chain joins TRBV11-2 to TRBJ2-3; a possible D gene is TRBD2 (7 bases). Germline V gene sequence: CDR1 SGHAT, CDR2 FQNNGV. Trimming shortened V by 0 bases and J by 7 bases, and 20 bases separated the two germline ends. This CDR3 region has 17 residues. CDR3 DNA: TGTGCCAGCAGCTTAGATCGAGGGGGGAGGGCCCTTTATACGCAGTATTTT. Protein: CASSLDRGGRALYTQYF.